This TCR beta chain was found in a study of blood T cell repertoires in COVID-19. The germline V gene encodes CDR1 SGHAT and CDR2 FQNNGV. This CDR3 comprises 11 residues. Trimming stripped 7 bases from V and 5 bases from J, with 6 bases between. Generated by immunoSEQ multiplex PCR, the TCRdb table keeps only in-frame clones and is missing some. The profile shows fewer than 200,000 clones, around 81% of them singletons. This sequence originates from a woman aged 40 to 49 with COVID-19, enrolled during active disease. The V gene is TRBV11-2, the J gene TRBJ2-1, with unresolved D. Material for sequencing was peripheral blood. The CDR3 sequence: CASTRHNEQFF. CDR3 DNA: TGTGCCAGCACGCGGCACAATGAGCAGTTCTTC.